This T cell receptor (beta chain) was documented in a study of blood T cell repertoires in COVID-19. In the study overall: The study drew acute and convalescent COVID-19 samples from the United States, Italy and Spain. PBMCs, B-cell-depleted T cells, or T cells were the source of the cDNA or gDNA that made up the material.

Germline CDR1 and CDR2: KGHSH and LQKENI. V shed 2 bases and J 1 base; nucleotides not matched to a gene: 4. The CDR3 consists of 18 residues. In the authors' workflow: Quantification of nucleated cells was approximated via reference gene primer amplification. Here immunoSEQ multiplex PCR was the method, and the copy in TCRdb shows in-frame clones only, minus some. D and trimming were read from the DNA, whereas the V and J calls and clone size are those reported in that table. The sample carries fewer than 60,000 clones, more than 75% recorded once. Sample: peripheral blood. The chain joins TRBV18 to TRBJ2-6; 11 positions agree with TRBD1. The receptor comes from a man aged 50 to 60 with acute or convalescent COVID-19. DNA for the CDR3: TGTGCCAGCTCACCAAGGACAGGGGGCGGTTCTGGGGCCAACGTCCTGACTTTC. As protein: CASSPRTGGGSGANVLTF.